The sequence of this T cell receptor beta chain was determined in a study of shared clonotypes between healthy human individuals. Study results and caveats: Rarefaction demonstrated incomplete sorted-subset sequencing despite large depth. Only blood was sampled; tissue repertoires likely differ.

For this clone: No antigen is known for it.

Profiling relied on immunoSEQ multiplex PCR, and the TCRdb table lists in-frame clones only, not all of them. The sample has a few million clones; more than 90% are singletons. V dropped 0 bases and J dropped 1 base, with 16 bases sitting between them. The CDR3 loop spans 18 amino acids. The germline V gene has CDR1 SGHTA and CDR2 FQGTGA. The sequence was obtained from a young man in good health. The specimen was naive CD4+ T cells sorted from blood. As for subset: CD45RA+ positively selected. The chain recombines TRBV7-3 with TRBJ2-1, with D tentatively TRBD2 (5 bases). The CDR3 bases are TGTGCCAGCAGCTTAACTTTTTCCCCCGGACTGTCCTACAATGAGCAGTTCTTC. Its translation: CASSLTFSPGLSYNEQFF.